These 15 T cell receptor beta chains originate from one sample sequenced in a study of T cell repertoires in urothelial bladder cancer. Using immunoSEQ multiplex PCR, the repertoire was profiled, and TCRdb retains in-frame clones only, with some absent. The sample lists about 14,000 clones, around three fifths seen once, with 8.9% in the top ten. The sample was tumor-infiltrating cells from bladder cancer. The receptors were gathered from a human donor with urothelial carcinoma.

This clone was seen only once. This chain uses TRBV27 with TRBJ1-6; 7 bases are a match to TRBD1. Trimming removed 6 bases from V and 3 bases from J; junction bases left unmatched: 2. Germline V gene data show CDR1 as MNHEY and CDR2 as SMNVEV (reference sequence). The CDR3 loop spans 14 amino acids. CDR3 residues: CASRTGLYNSPLHF. The CDR3 DNA sequence: TGTGCCAGCAGGACAGGGCTCTATAATTCACCCCTCCACTTT.

In this sample, this clone is medium-sized. The CDR3 bases are TGTGCCAGCAGCCAAACAGCGCGGGGAGCTTTCTTT. As protein: CASSQTARGAFF. J is TRBJ1-1 and V is TRBV14; D unresolved. CDR1 is SGHDN, CDR2 FVKESK, per germline. This CDR3 is 12 amino acids long. V was pared by 2 bases and J by 10 bases, with 11 bases between.

The chain joins TRBV7-3 to TRBJ2-3; D tentatively reads TRBD1 or TRBD2 (6 bases each). There are 15 residues in the CDR3. V was trimmed by 1 base and J by 2 bases, leaving 10 bases between them. Looked up from germline, CDR1 is SGHTA and CDR2 is FQGTGA. The CDR3 nucleotides are TGTGCCAGCAGCTTAAGGGGGGCCCCCACAGATACGCAGTATTTT. Protein product: CASSLRGAPTDTQYF.

This sequence joins TRBV7-6 and TRBJ2-5; TRBD2 matches at 11 bases. This CDR3 contains 17 residues. J gave up 4 bases and V 3 bases, and 10 bases lay outside the gene matches. Germline loops: CDR1 SGHVS, CDR2 FNYEAQ. The CDR3 region is CASSFINSGGGGETQYF. DNA of the CDR3: TGTGCCAGCAGCTTCATTAATAGCGGGGGGGGCGGAGAGACCCAGTACTTC.

This chain uses TRBV13 with TRBJ2-2; D is undetermined. The CDR3 sequence is 16 residues long. Germline V gene data show CDR1 as PRHDT and CDR2 as FYEKMQ (reference sequence). Between the trimmed V and J ends, which lost 0 bases and 2 bases, there was a span of 10 bases. As DNA, the CDR3 is TGTGCCAGCAGCTTAGGCCTTTTCGTCAACACCGGGGAGCTGTTTTTT. It translates to CASSLGLFVNTGELFF.

The gene calls are TRBV4-1 and TRBJ2-1; D call uncertain. Germline assignment: CDR1 MGHRA and CDR2 YSYEKL. With 4 bases removed from V and 4 bases from J, the gap between germline ends came to 8 bases. The CDR3 runs to 13 residues. CDR3 DNA: TGCGCCAGCAGCCCCACTTATTACAATGAGCAGTTCTTC. It yields the protein CASSPTYYNEQFF.

The chain is built from TRBV9 and TRBJ2-3, with 11 bases fitting TRBD2. CDR3 length: 17 amino acids. J gave up 0 bases and V 0 bases, and 3 bases lay outside the gene matches. CDR1 and CDR2 from the germline V gene are SGDLS and YYNGEE. CDR3 in amino acids: CASSVVGTSGSTDTQYF. CDR3 DNA sequence: TGTGCCAGCAGCGTAGTTGGGACTAGCGGTAGCACAGATACGCAGTATTTT. Supplemented by reference TRBV9 and TRBJ2-3, the full variable domain reads DSGVTQTPKHLITATGQRVTLRCSPRSGDLSVYWYQQSLDQGLQFLIQYYNGEERAKGNILERFSAQQFPDLHSELNLSSLELGDSALYFCASSVVGTSGSTDTQYFGPGTRLTVL.

By frequency in the sample, this clone is medium-sized. The V call is TRBV9, the J call TRBJ2-3; maybe TRBD1 (5 bases). V lost 3 bases, J lost 2 bases, and 10 bases lay in between. CDR1 is SGDLS, CDR2 YYNGEE, per germline. CDR3 length: 14 residues. In nucleotides, the CDR3 is TGTGCCAGCAGCGACCAGGGTGCCACAGATACGCAGTATTTT. Its translation: CASSDQGATDTQYF.

This sequence joins TRBV4-1 and TRBJ2-3; no clear D. V dropped 1 base and J dropped 2 bases, with 7 bases sitting between them. Germline lookup yields CDR1 MGHRA and CDR2 YSYEKL. The CDR3 covers 14 residues. The CDR3 is CASSQGPSTDTQYF. The DNA for the CDR3 is TGCGCCAGCAGCCAAGGGCCCTCCACAGATACGCAGTATTTT.

In its sample, this clone was seen a few times. CDR3 bases: TGTGCCAGCAGTTCCCGGGGCGGGGAGCTGTTTTTT. Amino acids: CASSSRGGELFF. The J gene is TRBJ2-2, the V gene TRBV7-2; D may be TRBD2 (5 bases). This CDR3 spans 12 amino acids. The germline CDR1 and CDR2 sequences are SGHTA and FQGNSA. V was trimmed by 6 bases and J by 7 bases, leaving 9 bases between them.

The CDR3 region is CASSRGQGTDTQYF. CDR3 DNA: TGTGCCAGCAGCAGAGGCCAGGGGACAGATACGCAGTATTTT. V and J are TRBV6-1 and TRBJ2-3; weak D call: TRBD1 (6 bases). V lost 6 bases, J lost 3 bases, and 13 bases lay in between. The CDR3 has 14 amino acids. Germline assignment: CDR1 MNHNS and CDR2 SASEGT.

The chain combines TRBV6-5 with TRBJ2-2, with D uncertain. Between the trimmed V and J ends, which lost 2 bases and 1 base, there was a span of 5 bases. The length of the CDR3 is 14 residues. Germline CDR1 reads MNHEY; CDR2 reads SVGAGI. CDR3: CASSYRVNTGELFF. CDR3 sequence (DNA): TGTGCCAGCAGTTACAGGGTGAACACCGGGGAGCTGTTTTTT.

The chain has TRBV4-1 and TRBJ2-5; a possible D gene is TRBD2 (7 bases). The germline V and J ends were trimmed by 4 bases and 5 bases, with 17 bases remaining between them. There are 15 residues in the CDR3. Germline V CDR1 and CDR2: MGHRA, YSYEKL. CDR3 loop: CASSPGGPRRETQYF. The CDR3, as DNA: TGCGCCAGCAGCCCCGGGGGGCCCCGAAGGGAGACCCAGTACTTC.

The chain employs TRBV7-9 and TRBJ1-1, with 9 nucleotides matching TRBD1. Losses at the gene ends were 4 bases for V and 4 bases for J; bases not matched to a gene: 4. CDR3 length equals 14 residues. Per germline, CDR1 SEHNR and CDR2 FQNEAQ (reference sequence). In DNA form, the CDR3 reads TGTGCCAGCAGCTCGGGACAGGGAAGCACTGAAGCTTTCTTT. It specifies CASSSGQGSTEAFF. Full variable domain (remainder filled in from reference TRBV7-9 and TRBJ1-1): DTGVSQNPRHKITKRGQNVTFRCDPISEHNRLYWYRQTLGQGPEFLTYFQNEAQLEKSRLLSDRFSAERPKGSFSTLEIQRTEQGDSAMYLCASSSGQGSTEAFFGQGTRLTVV.

The chain couples TRBV11-2 to TRBJ1-2, with a possible D match to TRBD1 (5 bases). V was cut by 1 base and J by 5 bases, with 8 bases left in between. The CDR3 is 13 amino acids. Germline V lookup: CDR1 SGHAT, CDR2 FQNNGV. CDR3 in DNA: TGTGCCAGCAGCTTAGGGGGGGGATATGGCTACACCTTC. Residues: CASSLGGGYGYTF.